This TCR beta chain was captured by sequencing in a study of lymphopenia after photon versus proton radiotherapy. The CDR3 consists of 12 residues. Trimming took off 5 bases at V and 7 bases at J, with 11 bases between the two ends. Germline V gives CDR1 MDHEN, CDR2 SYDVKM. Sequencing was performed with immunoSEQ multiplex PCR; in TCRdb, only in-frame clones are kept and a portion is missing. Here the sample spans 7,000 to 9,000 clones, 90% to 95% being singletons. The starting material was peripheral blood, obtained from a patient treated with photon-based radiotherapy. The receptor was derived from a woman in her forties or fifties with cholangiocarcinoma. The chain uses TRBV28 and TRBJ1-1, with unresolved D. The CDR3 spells CASSKRRLEAFF. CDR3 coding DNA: TGTGCCAGCAGTAAAAGACGCCTTGAAGCTTTCTTT.